A selection of T cell receptor beta chains follows, all from one sample in a study of T cells in Graves' hyperthyroidism and ophthalmopathy. Each CDR3 protein is one row after TCRdb ran MiXCR on the multiplex PCR reads. The data contain 600,000 to 700,000 distinct CDR3 sequences, roughly 14% of them singletons. What was sequenced was blood. The receptors shown here come from a middle-aged woman with Graves' ophthalmopathy. Both conserved end residues are part of each CDR3. A D gene is named only where the DNA matches it firmly. Not all rows give a size; the values are once, few, many and, for expanded clones, a class.

j_gene: TRBJ1-2
d_gene: TRBD1
v_gene: TRBV12-3/TRBV12-4
abundance: once
CDR3nt: TGTGCCAGCAGTTTAGTGGCAGGGGGCCTCCATGGCTACACCTTC
CDR3aa: CASSLVAGGLHGYTF

j_gene: TRBJ1-5
d_gene: TRBD1
v_gene: TRBV19
abundance: many
CDR3nt: TGTGCCAGTAGTACTCTTGGCAGGGGGACTCAGCCCCAGCATTTT
CDR3aa: CASSTLGRGTQPQHF

j_gene: TRBJ1-2
d_gene: -
v_gene: TRBV11-1
abundance: once
CDR3nt: TGTGCCAGCAGCTCCTCCGACAGAACCCCTCTGGGCTACACCTTC
CDR3aa: CASSSSDRTPLGYTF

j_gene: TRBJ2-7
d_gene: -
v_gene: TRBV11-2
abundance: few
CDR3nt: TGTGCCAGCAGCAAATCGAGGGACCTGACCTACGAGCAGTACTTC
CDR3aa: CASSKSRDLTYEQYF

j_gene: TRBJ2-7
d_gene: TRBD2
v_gene: TRBV3-1
abundance: -
CDR3nt: TGTGCCAGCAGCTTCCAGTTAGCGGGAGGCTCCGAGCAGTACTTC
CDR3aa: CASSFQLAGGSEQYF

j_gene: TRBJ1-2
d_gene: -
v_gene: TRBV9
abundance: many
CDR3nt: TGTGCCAGCAGCGTAGTAGGCGATACCGGGGGTGGCTACACCTTC
CDR3aa: CASSVVGDTGGGYTF

j_gene: TRBJ2-5
d_gene: -
v_gene: TRBV5-6
abundance: many
CDR3nt: TGTGCCAGCAGCCTCCTTCCGGGTGAGACCCAGTACTTC
CDR3aa: CASSLLPGETQYF

j_gene: TRBJ2-7
d_gene: -
v_gene: TRBV5-1
abundance: -
CDR3nt: TGCGCCAGCAGCTTAACTCTCGGGACGACCTACGAGCAGTACTTC
CDR3aa: CASSLTLGTTYEQYF

j_gene: TRBJ2-3
d_gene: TRBD1
v_gene: TRBV12-3/TRBV12-4
abundance: many
CDR3nt: TGTGCCAGCAGTTTAGGACAGGGCATCACAGATACGCAGTATTTT
CDR3aa: CASSLGQGITDTQYF

j_gene: TRBJ2-5
d_gene: TRBD2
v_gene: TRBV20-1
abundance: -
CDR3nt: TGCAGTGCTACCGGACTAGCGGGAGCACAGACCCAGTACTTC
CDR3aa: CSATGLAGAQTQYF

j_gene: TRBJ2-2
d_gene: -
v_gene: TRBV5-1
abundance: many
CDR3nt: TGCGCCAGCAGCTTGGGGCCAATCACACCCGGGGAGCTGTTTTTT
CDR3aa: CASSLGPITPGELFF

j_gene: TRBJ2-7
d_gene: TRBD2
v_gene: TRBV20-1
abundance: many
CDR3nt: TGCAGTGCCGTAACACCCGGCGGGAGGACCTACGAGCAGTACTTC
CDR3aa: CSAVTPGGRTYEQYF

j_gene: TRBJ1-1
d_gene: -
v_gene: TRBV19
abundance: many
CDR3nt: TGTGCCAGTAGTATTAACCGGAACACTGAAGCTTTCTTT
CDR3aa: CASSINRNTEAFF

j_gene: TRBJ2-7
d_gene: -
v_gene: TRBV29-1
abundance: many
CDR3nt: TGCAGCGTTGAGGGACTCTCATCCTACGAGCAGTACTTC
CDR3aa: CSVEGLSSYEQYF

j_gene: TRBJ1-1
d_gene: -
v_gene: TRBV7-8
abundance: -
CDR3nt: TGTGCCAGCAGCGACAGAGTCATGAACACTGAAGCTTTCTTT
CDR3aa: CASSDRVMNTEAFF

j_gene: TRBJ1-3
d_gene: -
v_gene: TRBV5-1
abundance: many
CDR3nt: TGCGCCAGCAGCTTGGCCCCTGGCAGCTCTGGAAACACCATATATTTT
CDR3aa: CASSLAPGSSGNTIYF

j_gene: TRBJ1-2
d_gene: -
v_gene: TRBV11-2
abundance: many
CDR3nt: TGTGCCAGCAGCCTGGGGGGGGATTGGTATGGCTACACCTTC
CDR3aa: CASSLGGDWYGYTF

j_gene: TRBJ2-2
d_gene: -
v_gene: TRBV11-1
abundance: few
CDR3nt: TGTGCCAGCAGCCCCTTGAAGGGTGCATATACCGGGGAGCTGTTTTTT
CDR3aa: CASSPLKGAYTGELFF

j_gene: TRBJ1-1
d_gene: -
v_gene: TRBV27
abundance: few
CDR3nt: TGTGCCAGCAGCGAAACAGTCGGGTATGAAACGGCTTTCTTT
CDR3aa: CASSETVGYETAFF

j_gene: TRBJ2-7
d_gene: TRBD2
v_gene: TRBV20-1
abundance: few
CDR3nt: TGCAGTGCTAGAGCGGGATGGACTAGCGGTGGTTGGGGCTCCTACGAGCAGTACTTC
CDR3aa: CSARAGWTSGGWGSYEQYF

j_gene: TRBJ2-7
d_gene: TRBD2
v_gene: TRBV5-4
abundance: many
CDR3nt: TGTGCCAGCAGCTTTGGTGGCGGGAGGGCCGCGGAAGAGCAGTACTTC
CDR3aa: CASSFGGGRAAEEQYF

j_gene: TRBJ1-2
d_gene: -
v_gene: TRBV20-1
abundance: many
CDR3nt: TGCAGTGCTAGAGAACCTGGGCTCCTCTCTGGGGGCTACACCTTC
CDR3aa: CSAREPGLLSGGYTF

j_gene: TRBJ1-2
d_gene: -
v_gene: TRBV29-1
abundance: many
CDR3nt: TGCAGCGTAGGGCTTGTTGCCAACTATGGCTACACCTTC
CDR3aa: CSVGLVANYGYTF

j_gene: TRBJ1-2
d_gene: -
v_gene: TRBV19
abundance: many
CDR3nt: TGTGCCAGTAGTATTTATGGACAAACCTACTATGGCTACACCTTC
CDR3aa: CASSIYGQTYYGYTF

j_gene: TRBJ1-2
d_gene: -
v_gene: TRBV2
abundance: many
CDR3nt: TGTGCCAGTTCCGAGACAGGTATCCTCTATGGCTACACCTTC
CDR3aa: CASSETGILYGYTF

j_gene: TRBJ2-7
d_gene: -
v_gene: TRBV5-1
abundance: few
CDR3nt: TGCGCCAGCAGCTTGGAAGCTAGCTCCGAGCAGTACTTC
CDR3aa: CASSLEASSEQYF

j_gene: TRBJ2-7
d_gene: TRBD1
v_gene: TRBV19
abundance: many
CDR3nt: TGTGCCAGTAGTAGACAACAGGGGGCAAACTACGAGCAGTACTTC
CDR3aa: CASSRQQGANYEQYF

j_gene: TRBJ2-7
d_gene: TRBD2
v_gene: TRBV5-1
abundance: many
CDR3nt: TGCGCCAGCAGCTTCTTTAGCGGGAGCTCCTACGAGCAGTACTTC
CDR3aa: CASSFFSGSSYEQYF

j_gene: TRBJ2-1
d_gene: -
v_gene: TRBV11-3
abundance: many
CDR3nt: TGTGCCAGCAGCTTAGATACTAGAAGAGAGCAGTTCTTC
CDR3aa: CASSLDTRREQFF

j_gene: TRBJ2-2
d_gene: -
v_gene: TRBV12-3/TRBV12-4
abundance: few
CDR3nt: TGTGCCAGCAGTTTCCCGGATAGAGGATATACCGGGGAGCTGTTTTTT
CDR3aa: CASSFPDRGYTGELFF

j_gene: TRBJ1-2
d_gene: -
v_gene: TRBV6-2/TRBV6-3
abundance: many
CDR3nt: TGTGCCAGCACTACCAGGGGTTCCTATGGCTACACCTTC
CDR3aa: CASTTRGSYGYTF

j_gene: TRBJ1-5
d_gene: -
v_gene: TRBV28
abundance: many
CDR3nt: TGTGCCACCCGGGGCACTATGAGCAATCAGCCCCAGCATTTT
CDR3aa: CATRGTMSNQPQHF

j_gene: TRBJ1-2
d_gene: -
v_gene: TRBV5-1
abundance: many
CDR3nt: TGCGCCAGCAGCGCTCGACGGTTCGGAGGCTACACCTTC
CDR3aa: CASSARRFGGYTF